This record concerns one T cell receptor (beta chain) sequence. The length of the CDR3 is 14 residues. Germline CDR1 and CDR2: LNHNV and YYDKDF (reference sequence). Trimming pared 1 base from V and 2 bases from J, leaving 8 bases between. The sample belongs to a study of blood T cell repertoires in COVID-19. Study background: Both acute and convalescent COVID-19 samples were obtained from the United States, Italy and Spain. From T cells, B-cell-depleted T cells, or PBMCs came the material, which was cDNA or gDNA.

Source study methods: Nucleated cell counts were estimated from reference gene primer amplification. The protocol was immunoSEQ multiplex PCR, while the TCRdb copy is restricted to in-frame clones and leaves out a portion. For V, J and clone size, that table is used; D and trimming come from the DNA. The data hold about 150,000 clones, with over 75% observed a single time. The receptor was isolated from a human donor in a cohort sampled during active COVID-19. Sequencing was done on a sample of peripheral blood. The chain employs TRBV15 and TRBJ1-1; weak D call: TRBD1 (6 bases). Here the CDR3 DNA reads TGTGCCACCAGCAGAGGGACAGCTAACACTGAAGCTTTCTTT. This translates into CATSRGTANTEAFF. Based on the CDR3 plus reference TRBV15 and TRBJ1-1, the full variable domain is DAMVIQNPRYQVTQFGKPVTLSCSQTLNHNVMYWYQQKSSQAPKLLFHYYDKDFNNEADTPDNFQSRRPNTSFCFLDIRSPGLGDTAMYLCATSRGTANTEAFFGQGTRLTVV.